Below are 18 T cell receptor beta chains sequenced from a single sample in a study of radiotherapy plus CTLA-4 blockade in lung cancer. The protocol was immunoSEQ multiplex PCR, while the TCRdb copy is restricted to in-frame clones and leaves out a portion. The table has 30,000 or so clones, almost 80% seen once. The specimen comprised peripheral blood, sampled from a patient treated with radiotherapy plus ipilimumab. The receptors stem from a human donor with non-small cell lung cancer who had stable disease on radiotherapy plus ipilimumab.

With respect to this clone: Likely a read error: the CDR3 ends without its conserved phenylalanine or tryptophan. V usage is TRBV29-1 and J usage is TRBJ1-5; 7 bases fit TRBD1. The CDR3 consists of 14 residues. Germline CDR1 and CDR2: SQVTM and ANQGSEA. The trim removed 6 bases at V and 5 bases at J, leaving 10 bases unmatched. Here the CDR3 reads CSVARDSEDQPQHL. In DNA, the CDR3 is TGCAGCGTCGCCCGGGACAGCGAAGATCAGCCCCAGCATCTT.

The V gene is TRBV30, the J gene TRBJ1-1; 8 bases agree with TRBD1. The CDR3 spans 14 residues. J lost 8 bases, V lost 4 bases, and 12 bases had no gene match. The germline gives CDR1 GTSNPN, CDR2 SVGIG (reference sequence). DNA for the CDR3: TGTGCCTGGACTCATAGATCCCACAGGGGGGAAGCTTTCTTT. The encoded protein is CAWTHRSHRGEAFF.

The rearrangement links TRBV7-8 to TRBJ2-7; TRBD1 agrees at 7 bases. Germline V gene sequence: CDR1 SGHVS, CDR2 FQNEAQ. The CDR3 extends over 15 amino acids. The trim removed 1 base at V and 1 base at J, leaving 4 bases unmatched. The CDR3 spells CASSLDRGLSYEQYF. The CDR3 DNA is TGTGCCAGCAGCTTAGACAGGGGCCTATCCTACGAGCAGTACTTC.

The rearrangement uses TRBV18 and TRBJ1-3; no clear D gene. The CDR3 runs 14 residues. CDR1 and CDR2 from the germline V gene are KGHSH and LQKENI. The germline V and J ends were trimmed by 3 bases and 8 bases, with 14 bases remaining between them. The chain's CDR3 is CASSPTPVSDTIYF. The CDR3 DNA reads as TGTGCCAGCTCACCTACTCCGGTCTCGGACACCATATATTTT.

The J gene is TRBJ1-5, the V gene TRBV5-8, with a weak D call TRBD1 (6 bases). The CDR3 is made up of 14 amino acids. The germline V gene encodes CDR1 SGHTS and CDR2 YDEGEE. Between the trimmed V and J ends, which lost 5 bases and 2 bases, there was a span of 11 bases. CDR3 region: CASRLGHGNQPQHF. The CDR3 coding sequence is TGTGCCAGCAGACTGGGACACGGCAATCAGCCCCAGCATTTT.

V and J are TRBV6-5 and TRBJ1-6, with D perhaps TRBD1 (6 bases). The CDR3 covers 14 residues. Trimming stripped 5 bases from V and 13 bases from J, with 18 bases between. Germline V gene lookup returns CDR1 MNHEY and CDR2 SVGAGI. The CDR3 spells CASSPQGQEYPLHF. CDR3 bases: TGTGCCAGCAGTCCCCAGGGACAAGAGTATCCCCTCCACTTT.

The J gene is TRBJ2-1, the V gene TRBV5-1; D is undetermined. From germline, CDR1 is SGHRS and CDR2 YFSETQ. The CDR3 is made up of 11 amino acids. V was shortened by 5 bases and J by 4 bases, with 4 bases between the two germline ends. In DNA, the CDR3 is TGCGCCAGCAGTTCGTACAATGAGCAGTTCTTC. As protein: CASSSYNEQFF. The complete variable domain, with remaining parts taken from reference TRBV5-1 and TRBJ2-1, reads KAGVTQTPRYLIKTRGQQVTLSCSPISGHRSVSWYQQTPGQGLQFLFEYFSETQRNKGNFPGRFSGRQFSNSRSEMNVSTLELGDSALYLCASSSYNEQFFGPGTRLTVL.

About this clone itself: Distinct nucleotide sequences in the sample also encode this CDR3. This chain connects TRBV5-1 to TRBJ2-6, with D unresolved. The CDR3 has 14 residues. The germline V gene encodes CDR1 SGHRS and CDR2 YFSETQ. V was trimmed by 2 bases and J by 1 base, leaving 4 bases between them. CDR3 in DNA: TGCGCCAGCAGCTTTTCTTCTGGGGCCAACGTCCTGACTTTC. Its translation is CASSFSSGANVLTF.

The V call is TRBV11-3, the J call TRBJ2-3; TRBD2 matches at 16 bases. J lost 5 bases, V lost 5 bases, and 7 bases had no gene match. The length of the CDR3 is 17 residues. Germline values: CDR1 SGHNT, CDR2 YENEEA. The CDR3 spells CASSTGTSGGGLDTQYF. In DNA form, the CDR3 reads TGTGCCAGCAGCACCGGGACTAGCGGGGGGGGATTAGATACGCAGTATTTT. Together with reference TRBV11-3 and TRBJ2-3, the CDR3 gives the full variable domain: EAGVVQSPRYKIIEKKQPVAFWCNPISGHNTLYWYLQNLGQGPELLIRYENEEAVDDSQLPKDRFSAERLKGVDSTLKIQPAELGDSAVYLCASSTGTSGGGLDTQYFGPGTRLTVL.

CDR3 nucleotides: TGTGCCAGCAGCCAGGATATGAGCACTGAAGCTTTCTTT. Amino acids: CASSQDMSTEAFF. The chain couples TRBV14 to TRBJ1-1, with unresolved D. Deletions cut 3 bases from V and 4 bases from J, with 9 bases between. This CDR3 comprises 13 residues. Per germline, CDR1 SGHDN and CDR2 FVKESK.

The chain joins TRBV28 to TRBJ2-1, with D possibly TRBD1 on 5 matching bases. CDR1 MDHEN and CDR2 SYDVKM come from the germline V gene. Trimming took 2 bases from V and 5 from J, leaving 13 bases between them. The CDR3 has 15 residues. The CDR3 coding sequence is TGTGCCAGCAGTTTAGGGGCCGCCGGTGACAATGAGCAGTTCTTC. Translating gives CASSLGAAGDNEQFF.

This rearrangement joins TRBV19 to TRBJ1-1; no definite D call. V gave up 3 bases and J gave up 5 bases, with 13 bases separating them. CDR1 LNHDA and CDR2 SQIVND come from the germline V gene (reference sequence). The CDR3 runs to 14 residues. CDR3 residues: CASSITSRGTEAFF. The CDR3 DNA reads as TGTGCCAGTAGTATCACCAGCCGCGGAACTGAAGCTTTCTTT.

The rearrangement uses TRBV9 and TRBJ2-2; D remains unclear. This CDR3 contains 14 residues. V was trimmed by 1 base and J by 4 bases, leaving 8 bases between them. CDR1 is SGDLS and CDR2 is YYNGEE in the germline V gene. The CDR3 DNA follows: TGTGCCAGCAGCGTACTTTTGGCCACCGGGGAGCTGTTTTTT. Amino acid sequence: CASSVLLATGELFF.

The chain links TRBV19 to TRBJ1-1, with D perhaps TRBD1 (5 bases). With 6 bases removed from V and 1 base from J, the gap between germline ends came to 15 bases. CDR3 length equals 15 residues. The germline V gene has CDR1 LNHDA and CDR2 SQIVND (reference sequence). CDR3 sequence: CASRELTVPNTEAFF. DNA for the CDR3: TGTGCCAGTAGAGAGCTGACAGTCCCGAACACTGAAGCTTTCTTT.

The gene calls are TRBV18 and TRBJ1-1; possible D gene TRBD1, 6 bases. This CDR3 comprises 14 residues. With 4 bases removed from V and 4 bases from J, the gap between germline ends came to 13 bases. CDR1 and CDR2 (germline): KGHSH, LQKENI. The CDR3 reads CASSLLMDSTEAFF. CDR3 in DNA: TGTGCCAGCTCACTACTTATGGACAGCACTGAAGCTTTCTTT.

The J gene is TRBJ1-6, the V gene TRBV7-3; no firm D call. Between the trimmed V and J ends, which lost 1 base and 10 bases, there was a span of 17 bases. Germline assignment: CDR1 SGHTA and CDR2 FQGTGA. This CDR3 is 16 amino acids long. DNA of the CDR3: TGTGCCAGCAGCTTAATTGGAACGCCCGGAGGGTCACCCCTCCACTTT. Protein: CASSLIGTPGGSPLHF. The entire variable domain, with the rest obtained from reference TRBV7-3 and TRBJ1-6, is as follows: GAGVSQTPSNKVTEKGKYVELRCDPISGHTALYWYRQSLGQGPEFLIYFQGTGAADDSGLPNDRFFAVRPEGSVSTLKIQRTERGDSAVYLCASSLIGTPGGSPLHFGNGTRLTVT.

The V gene is TRBV6-6, the J gene TRBJ2-7; tentatively, D is TRBD1 or TRBD2 (5 bases each). This CDR3 contains 14 residues. In germline, CDR1 is MNHNY, CDR2 SVGAGI (reference sequence). The ends were cut back, 5 bases at V and 3 bases at J, with 14 bases in the middle. The CDR3: CASSRGVPLYEQYV. In nucleotides, the CDR3 is TGTGCCAGCAGTCGAGGGGTCCCCCTCTACGAGCAGTACGTC.

The chain recombines TRBV5-6 with TRBJ1-2; the D gene is possibly TRBD1 (6 bases). The CDR3 covers 12 residues. Trimming cost V 4 bases and J 8 bases, with 12 bases left between them. Germline CDR1 reads SGHDT; CDR2 reads YYEEEE. The DNA for the CDR3 is TGTGCCAGCAGCCTCAGGGGTGGCGGCTACACCTTC. This encodes CASSLRGGGYTF. The full variable domain, completed using reference TRBV5-6 and TRBJ1-2, is DAGVTQSPTHLIKTRGQQVTLRCSPKSGHDTVSWYQQALGQGPQFIFQYYEEEERQRGNFPDRFSGHQFPNYSSELNVNALLLGDSALYLCASSLRGGGYTFGSGTRLTVV.